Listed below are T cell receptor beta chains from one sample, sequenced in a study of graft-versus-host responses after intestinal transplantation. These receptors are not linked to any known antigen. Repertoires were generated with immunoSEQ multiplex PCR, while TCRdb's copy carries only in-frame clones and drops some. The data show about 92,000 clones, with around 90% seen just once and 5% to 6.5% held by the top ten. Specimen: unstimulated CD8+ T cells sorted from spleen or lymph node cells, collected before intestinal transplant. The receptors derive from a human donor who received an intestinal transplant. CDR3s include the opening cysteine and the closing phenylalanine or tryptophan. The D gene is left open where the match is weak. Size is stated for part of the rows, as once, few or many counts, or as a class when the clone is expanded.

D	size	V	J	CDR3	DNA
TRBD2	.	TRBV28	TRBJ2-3	CASRRDLGTSGFTDTQYF	TGTGCCAGCAGGCGGGACTTAGGGACTAGCGGCTTCACAGATACGCAGTATTTT
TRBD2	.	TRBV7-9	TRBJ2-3	CASSFTSGRAPRTDTQYF	TGTGCCAGCAGCTTTACTAGCGGGAGGGCCCCCCGCACAGATACGCAGTATTTT
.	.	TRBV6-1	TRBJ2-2	CASLNTGELFF	TGTGCCAGCTTAAACACCGGGGAGCTGTTTTTT
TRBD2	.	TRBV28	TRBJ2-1	CASSPGLAYNEQFF	TGTGCCAGCAGTCCGGGACTAGCGTACAATGAGCAGTTCTTC
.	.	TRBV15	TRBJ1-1	CATSRVPWGGLAEAFF	TGTGCCACCAGCAGAGTCCCCTGGGGGGGTCTCGCTGAAGCTTTCTTT
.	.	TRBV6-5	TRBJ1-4	CASSYSSTDSNEKLFF	TGTGCCAGCAGTTACTCGAGTACAGATAGTAATGAAAAACTGTTTTTT
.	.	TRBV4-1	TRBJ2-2	CASSQEQAGELFF	TGCGCCAGCAGCCAAGAACAGGCCGGGGAGCTGTTTTTT
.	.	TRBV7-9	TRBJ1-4	CASSFDATNEKLFF	TGTGCCAGCAGCTTTGATGCAACTAATGAAAAACTGTTTTTT
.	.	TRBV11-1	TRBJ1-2	CASSFEGNYGYTF	TGTGCCAGCAGCTTTGAGGGTAACTATGGCTACACCTTC
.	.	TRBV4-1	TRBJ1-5	CASSQVVGAKDQPQHF	TGCGCCAGCAGCCAAGTGGTGGGGGCAAAAGACCAGCCCCAGCATTTT
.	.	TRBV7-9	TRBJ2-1	CASSLEVFSSYNEQFF	TGTGCCAGCAGCTTAGAAGTTTTTAGCTCCTACAATGAGCAGTTCTTC
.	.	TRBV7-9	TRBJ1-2	CASSLSRQVYGYTF	TGTGCCAGCAGCCTAAGCAGACAGGTCTATGGCTACACCTTC
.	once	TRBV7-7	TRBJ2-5	CASSLGRLETQYF	TGTGCCAGCAGCTTAGGGAGATTGGAGACCCAGTACTTC
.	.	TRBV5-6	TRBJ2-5	CASSPRNRVETQYF	TGTGCCAGCAGCCCGCGAAACAGGGTGGAGACCCAGTACTTC
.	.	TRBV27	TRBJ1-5	CASSFLGPNQPQHF	TGTGCCAGCAGTTTTTTAGGTCCCAATCAGCCCCAGCATTTT
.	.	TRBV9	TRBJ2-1	CASSVGSGEQFF	TGTGCCAGCAGCGTAGGGTCAGGTGAGCAGTTCTTC
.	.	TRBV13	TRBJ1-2	CASSSQGSGYGYTF	TGTGCCAGCAGCTCACAGGGTTCAGGGTATGGCTACACCTTC
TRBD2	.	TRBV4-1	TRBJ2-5	CASSQAVGGEKTQYF	TGCGCCAGCAGCCAAGCCGTGGGGGGGGAGAAGACCCAGTACTTC
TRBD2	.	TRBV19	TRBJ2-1	CASSITSGQYNEQFF	TGTGCCAGTAGTATAACTAGCGGGCAATACAATGAGCAGTTCTTC
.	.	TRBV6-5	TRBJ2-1	CASSSQNLGAEQFF	TGTGCCAGCAGTTCACAAAATCTGGGGGCCGAGCAGTTCTTC
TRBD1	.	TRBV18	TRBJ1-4	CASSLLQPGTGRGTNEKLFF	TGTGCCAGCTCACTACTCCAGCCGGGGACAGGGAGAGGGACTAATGAAAAACTGTTTTTT
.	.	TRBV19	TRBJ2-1	CASSPGQGDEQFF	TGTGCCAGTAGTCCGGGACAAGGGGATGAGCAGTTCTTC
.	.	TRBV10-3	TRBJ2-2	CAIGARDNTGELFF	TGTGCCATCGGGGCCCGGGACAACACCGGGGAGCTGTTTTTT
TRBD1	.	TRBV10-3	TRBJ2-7	CAAPGTGGYEQYF	TGTGCCGCCCCCGGGACAGGGGGATACGAGCAGTACTTC
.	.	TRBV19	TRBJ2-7	CASSIGGEYPYEQYF	TGTGCCAGTAGTATCGGGGGAGAGTACCCCTACGAGCAGTACTTC
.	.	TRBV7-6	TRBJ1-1	CASSYGGNTEAFF	TGTGCCAGCAGCTACGGAGGGAACACTGAAGCTTTCTTT
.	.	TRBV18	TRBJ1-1	CASSPHVAATIEAFF	TGTGCCAGCTCACCCCACGTGGCAGCCACCATAGAAGCTTTCTTT
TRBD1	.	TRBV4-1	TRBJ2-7	CASSPSRTGGNEQYF	TGCGCCAGCAGCCCCTCAAGGACAGGGGGCAACGAGCAGTACTTC